This is a list of T cell receptor beta chains from one sample in a study of glioma-infiltrating T cells after dendritic cell vaccination. Clones were sequenced by immunoSEQ multiplex PCR, and TCRdb holds only the in-frame ones, with some missing. The sample shows just under 85,000 clones, over 85% of them seen only once. Specimen: blood, collected before dendritic cell vaccination. Receptors originate from a human donor with glioblastoma. The CDR3 runs from the conserved cysteine through the conserved F or W. The order of the fields is J gene, D gene, clone size, V gene, CDR3 protein, CDR3 DNA. The D gene is left open where the match is weak. Expanded clones are given a class, and other clones once, few, many or no size at all.

TRBJ2-1	TRBD2	.	TRBV7-9	CASSLGGGRYNEQFF	TGTGCCAGCAGCTTGGGCGGGGGGCGCTACAATGAGCAGTTCTTC
TRBJ2-7	TRBD1	.	TRBV27	CASSKEPGQTYEQYF	TGTGCCAGCAGTAAGGAGCCGGGACAGACCTACGAGCAGTACTTC
TRBJ2-7	.	.	TRBV6-5	CASSYRDNYEQYF	TGTGCCAGCAGTTACAGGGACAACTACGAGCAGTACTTC
TRBJ1-4	.	.	TRBV10-1	CASSPPGNEKLFF	TGCGCCAGCAGTCCTCCAGGAAATGAAAAACTGTTTTTT
TRBJ2-1	.	.	TRBV11-2	CASSNRDFYNEQFF	TGTGCCAGCAGCAACCGGGACTTCTACAATGAGCAGTTCTTC
TRBJ2-2	.	.	TRBV27	CASSWRTRGLGDTGELFF	TGTGCCAGCAGTTGGAGAACTAGGGGACTGGGGGACACCGGGGAGCTGTTTTTT
TRBJ1-2	.	.	TRBV5-1	CASSFDGEGGYGYTF	TGCGCCAGCAGCTTTGACGGAGAGGGTGGCTATGGCTACACCTTC
TRBJ1-6	.	.	TRBV11-2	CASSSDTYNSPLHF	TGTGCCAGCAGTTCGGACACCTATAATTCACCCCTCCACTTT
TRBJ2-3	TRBD2	.	TRBV14	CASSQAPSGSIGTQYF	TGTGCCAGCAGCCAAGCGCCTAGCGGGAGCATAGGTACGCAGTATTTT
TRBJ1-2	.	.	TRBV30	CAWSRVNYGYTF	TGTGCCTGGAGTCGCGTCAACTATGGCTACACCTTC
TRBJ2-7	TRBD1	.	TRBV15	CATSGRQGAGEQYF	TGTGCCACCAGCGGTCGACAGGGGGCGGGAGAGCAGTACTTC
TRBJ2-7	.	.	TRBV11-3	CASSNTGDYEQYF	TGTGCCAGCAGCAACACAGGAGACTACGAGCAGTACTTC
TRBJ2-5	TRBD2	.	TRBV29-1	CSGSGSDRETQYF	TGCAGCGGTAGCGGGAGTGATCGGGAGACCCAGTACTTC
TRBJ2-5	TRBD1	few	TRBV5-1	CASSPRTGGRKETQYF	TGCGCCAGCAGCCCGCGGACAGGGGGAAGAAAAGAGACCCAGTACTTC
TRBJ1-3	TRBD1	.	TRBV29-1	CSVGQQDRNTIYF	TGCAGCGTGGGACAGCAGGATCGAAACACCATATATTTT
TRBJ2-5	.	.	TRBV6-1	CASSGASPAVTQYF	TGTGCCAGCAGTGGGGCTAGCCCCGCTGTGACCCAGTACTTC
TRBJ1-1	.	.	TRBV21-1	CASSKKDRVGMNTEAFF	TGTGCCAGCAGCAAAAAGGACAGGGTGGGCATGAACACTGAAGCTTTCTTT
TRBJ2-3	.	.	TRBV15	CATSREAFGTQYF	TGTGCCACCAGCAGAGAGGCCTTTGGTACGCAGTATTTT
TRBJ2-1	TRBD2	.	TRBV29-1	CSVEAALAGGPVFF	TGCAGCGTTGAAGCCGCTCTAGCGGGAGGGCCCGTTTTCTTC
TRBJ2-6	.	.	TRBV11-2	CASSLVGGAGANVLTF	TGTGCCAGCAGCTTAGTAGGGGGGGCAGGGGCCAACGTCCTGACTTTC
TRBJ2-5	.	.	TRBV27	CASSPDGGLETQYF	TGTGCCAGCAGTCCGGACGGGGGGCTCGAGACCCAGTACTTC
TRBJ1-2	.	.	TRBV4-3	CASGGGDYGYTF	TGCGCCAGCGGGGGAGGTGACTATGGCTACACCTTC
TRBJ1-1	TRBD1	.	TRBV5-1	CASSLEGGATGLYTEAFF	TGCGCCAGCAGCTTGGAAGGGGGCGCGACAGGTTTGTACACTGAAGCTTTCTTT